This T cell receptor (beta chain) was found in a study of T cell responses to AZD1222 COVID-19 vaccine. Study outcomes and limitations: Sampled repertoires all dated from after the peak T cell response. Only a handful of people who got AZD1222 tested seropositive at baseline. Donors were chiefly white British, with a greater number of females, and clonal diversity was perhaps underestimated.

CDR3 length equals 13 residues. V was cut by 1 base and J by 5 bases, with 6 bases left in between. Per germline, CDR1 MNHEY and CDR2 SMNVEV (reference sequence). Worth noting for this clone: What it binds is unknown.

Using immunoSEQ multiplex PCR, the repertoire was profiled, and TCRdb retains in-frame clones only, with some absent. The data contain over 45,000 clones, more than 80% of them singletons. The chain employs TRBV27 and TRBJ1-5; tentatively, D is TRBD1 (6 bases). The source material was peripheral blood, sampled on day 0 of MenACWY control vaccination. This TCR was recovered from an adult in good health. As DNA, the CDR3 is TGTGCCAGCAGTTTATGGACAGATCAGCCCCAGCATTTT. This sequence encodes CASSLWTDQPQHF.